A single sample gave rise to the 2 T cell receptor beta chains below, sequenced in a study of cytomegalovirus exposure and HLA in healthy donors. A multiplex PCR was run with 60 Vbeta primers and 13 Jbeta primers. Here immunoSEQ multiplex PCR was the method, and the copy in TCRdb shows in-frame clones only, minus some. This table has around 140,000 clones, about 83% appearing once. The sequenced material came from PBMCs. Source of these receptors: a woman aged 25 to 45 in good health and CMV-seronegative.

V and J are TRBV7-2 and TRBJ1-5; D gene unclear. Deletions cut 5 bases from V and 1 base from J, with 9 bases between. The CDR3 has 14 amino acids. CDR1 is SGHTA, CDR2 FQGNSA, per germline. DNA of the CDR3: TGTGCCAGCAGCGCGGGTTGGAGCAATCAGCCCCAGCATTTT. Residues: CASSAGWSNQPQHF.

This clone was seen a few times. The CDR3 region is CASSFSDRHNQPQHF. CDR3 coding DNA: TGTGCCAGCAGCTTCTCTGACAGGCACAATCAGCCCCAGCATTTT. This chain connects TRBV5-6 to TRBJ1-5; weak D call: TRBD1 (6 bases). Trimming shortened V by 2 bases and J by 3 bases, and 12 bases separated the two germline ends. The CDR3 has 15 residues. Germline-derived CDR1 and CDR2 are SGHDT and YYEEEE.